This TCR beta chain was profiled in a study of blood T cell repertoires in COVID-19. The wider study: There were acute and convalescent COVID-19 samples, and they came from the United States, Italy and Spain. PBMCs, B-cell-depleted T cells, or T cells provided the cDNA or gDNA that made up the material.

Under the authors' procedure: For nucleated cells, counts were estimated from reference gene primer amplification. Data came from immunoSEQ multiplex PCR; TCRdb stores just in-frame clones and leaves some out. V and J calls and clone size are those listed in that table; D and trimming were worked out from the DNA. This sample has about 70,000 clones, with more than 75% found just once. The germline CDR1 and CDR2 sequences are SGHRS and YFSETQ. This CDR3 has 15 amino acids. Trimming cost V 4 bases and J 3 bases, with 16 bases left between them. The chain uses TRBV5-1 and TRBJ1-2; no clear D. The sequence was obtained from an elderly woman with active or convalescent COVID-19. Specimen: peripheral blood. CDR3 DNA: TGCGCCAGCAGCCTAAACAAAAACCTAGACTATGGCTACACCTTC. It is translated as CASSLNKNLDYGYTF.